This T cell receptor (beta chain) was identified in a study of shared clonotypes between healthy human individuals. This table comes from immunoSEQ multiplex PCR, and its TCRdb copy is limited to in-frame clones, with some not included. Of roughly 2 million clones listed, 95% are singletons. Regarding the study as a whole: Investigators collected only blood, and repertoires in tissues likely differ.

After removal of 6 bases from V and 9 bases from J, the junction contained 12 bases not matched to a gene. This CDR3 comprises 15 residues. Germline loops: CDR1 MDHEN, CDR2 SYDVKM. A remark on this clone: Its antigen remains unidentified.

The receptor was derived from a man between 18 and 29 years old in good health. The gene calls are TRBV28 and TRBJ2-4; 9 positions agree with TRBD1. Sequenced: naive CD4+ T cells sorted from blood. Stated subset: CD45RA+ positively selected. The CDR3 sequence: CASRSTGGPKGIQYF. The CDR3 DNA reads TGTGCCAGCAGATCCACAGGGGGCCCCAAAGGCATTCAGTACTTC.